This T cell receptor beta chain emerged from a study of T cell repertoires in cytomegalovirus infection. Whole-study findings and limits: What dominated the ex vivo response were HLA-C-restricted CMV-specific TCR beta clonotypes.

A note on this clonotype: Its antigen is not known.

This CDR3 is built from 18 residues. Per germline, CDR1 SGHRS and CDR2 YFSETQ. J gave up 4 bases and V 3 bases, and 18 bases lay outside the gene matches. TCRdb passed the reads through MiXCR, listing each CDR3 protein once. The top ten hold around 15% of the sample, which has some 940,000 distinct CDR3 sequences, less than 35% seen once. The sequence was obtained from a human donor in good health (CMV status not recorded). Some clones in this sample may be carry-over from other donors' samples. The genes are TRBV5-1 and TRBJ1-2, with 7 bases matching TRBD1. The sample here was cultured CD8+ T cells from PBMCs, taken from culture after CMV antigen stimulation. The CDR3 DNA reads TGCGCCAGCAGCTGGACGGCTCCGGGACAGTCCATCTTCTATGGCTACACCTTC. It specifies CASSWTAPGQSIFYGYTF.